What follows are 3 T cell receptor beta chains derived from one specimen sequenced in a study of cytomegalovirus exposure and HLA in healthy donors. The PCR ran on 60 Vbeta and 13 Jbeta primers. TCRdb's copy holds only in-frame clones and misses some; the assay was immunoSEQ multiplex PCR. The sample has just under 95,000 clones, roughly 77% seen once. What was sequenced was PBMCs. The receptors shown here come from a human donor in good health.

CDR3 sequence (DNA): TGTGCCAGCAATAAGCAAGCCGAGACTAGCCACTCCTACGAGCAGTACTTC. Translated, it gives CASNKQAETSHSYEQYF. This chain links TRBV2 with TRBJ2-7; 7 bases are shared with TRBD2. Per germline, CDR1 SNHLY and CDR2 FYNNEI. V lost 7 bases and J lost 0; bases outside the gene matches: 15. CDR3 length: 17 amino acids.

As for this clone: The junction differs from germline at one of its ends, possibly a read error. Distinct nucleotide sequences in the sample also encode this CDR3. The J gene is TRBJ1-2, the V gene TRBV6-1, with D uncertain. Germline CDR1 and CDR2: MNHNS and SASEGT. CDR3 size: 14 residues. The chain's CDR3 is CASTPLTGNYGYTF. CDR3 DNA sequence: TGCGCCAGCACCCCACTGACGGGAAACTATGGCTACACCTTC.

The V gene is TRBV5-1, the J gene TRBJ2-5; 9 bases match TRBD2. V shed 4 bases, J shed 5 bases, and the junction held 9 bases outside the gene matches. Germline loops: CDR1 SGHRS, CDR2 YFSETQ. The CDR3 spans 15 residues. The CDR3 loop reads CASSPNSGGGETQYF. The CDR3 coding sequence is TGCGCCAGCAGCCCCAATAGCGGGGGCGGGGAGACCCAGTACTTC.